This T cell receptor beta chain emerged from a study of cytomegalovirus exposure and HLA in healthy donors. Background on the study: Approximately 80 million unique TCRs, all from HLA-typed donors, were included in an early release of the data. The study's findings and limits: With further analysis later on, most CMV-associated TCR beta chains appeared HLA-restricted. Rare TCR sequences dominated, though some public TCRs recurred in many donors. Common viral pathogens seemed to be connected with several of the most significant clusters, according to a later analysis.

The PCR ran on 60 Vbeta and 13 Jbeta primers. The assay was immunoSEQ multiplex PCR, and TCRdb's table has in-frame clones only and misses some. The table has approximately 110,000 clones, under 85% seen once. This clone was recorded a few times. What it binds is unknown. The CDR3 runs to 15 residues. V trimming: 3 bases; J trimming: 7 bases; junction bases outside the gene matches: 5. Germline V gene data show CDR1 as LNHNV and CDR2 as YYDKDF (reference sequence). This TCR was recovered from a woman aged 45-65 years in good health and CMV-seropositive. The material sequenced was PBMCs. The rearrangement joins TRBV15 to TRBJ2-5; 13 bases line up with TRBD2. In DNA, the CDR3 is TGTGCCACCAGCAGGGGACTAGCGGGACCGAGGACCCAGTACTTC. Translated: CATSRGLAGPRTQYF.